This T cell receptor (beta chain) was identified in a study of shared clonotypes between healthy human individuals. TCRdb keeps only in-frame clones here, not all; method: immunoSEQ multiplex PCR. The sample has some 240,000 clones; over 50% are singletons. The germline gives CDR1 KGHSH, CDR2 LQKENI. The CDR3 has 15 residues. Trimming took 2 bases from V and 3 from J; bases not matched to a gene: 0. The sample consisted of memory CD4+ T cells sorted from blood. Subset noted: CD45RA-negative fraction. The receptor comes from a man aged 30-40 years in good health. V and J are TRBV18 and TRBJ1-4; 10 bases align to TRBD1. The DNA for the CDR3 is TGTGCCAGCTCACCAGGGACAGGGGCTAATGAAAAACTGTTTTTT. It yields the protein CASSPGTGANEKLFF.